The rows below give T cell receptor beta chains drawn from one sample of a study of tissue T cells after allogeneic stem cell transplantation. The data were produced by immunoSEQ multiplex PCR, yet TCRdb's version contains in-frame clones alone and is incomplete. The repertoire holds 2,200 or so clones, with around 60% as singletons. The sequences come from ileal tissue, collected at autopsy. Receptor source: a male patient older than 55 with steroid-refractory graft-versus-host disease after an allogeneic stem cell transplant. Some T cells may arise from the graft donor. The CDR3 runs from the conserved cysteine through the conserved F or W. The D gene is left open where the match is weak. Clone size is shown for a subset of rows, as once, few, many or a class of expanded clone.

j_gene,abundance,v_gene,d_gene,CDR3nt,CDR3aa
TRBJ1-1,NA,TRBV21-1,NA,TGTGCCAGCAGCTTCGACCAGGGGGCGGAGAACACTGAAGCTTTCTTT,CASSFDQGAENTEAFF
TRBJ2-7,NA,TRBV7-8,NA,TGTGCCAGCAGGTCACACGCCACCTACGAGCAGTACTTC,CASRSHATYEQYF
TRBJ2-6,NA,TRBV29-1,NA,TGCAGCGTTGTGGGTTCTGGGGCCAACGTCCTGACTTTC,CSVVGSGANVLTF
TRBJ2-1,NA,TRBV5-4,NA,TGTGCCAGCAGCTCGGGCAGACAGGCGACTATCCAGTTCTTC,CASSSGRQATIQFF
TRBJ2-3,NA,TRBV7-7,TRBD2,TGTGCTAGCAGCTTAGCTCCTCGAGCGGGGGGGAGCACAGATACGCAGTATTTT,CASSLAPRAGGSTDTQYF
TRBJ2-5,NA,TRBV5-6,TRBD2,TGCGCCCGCAGCGGGGGGGCCGGGGGGGGAGAGACCCAGTACTTC,CARSGGAGGGETQYF
TRBJ2-5,NA,TRBV6-5,NA,TGTGCCACCAGAAGGGGCCAAGAGACCCAGTACTTC,CATRRGQETQYF
TRBJ2-3,large,TRBV19,NA,TGTGCCAGTAGTTCGACAACTAGCACAGATACGCAGTATTTT,CASSSTTSTDTQYF
TRBJ2-1,NA,TRBV7-2,TRBD1,TGTGCCAGCAGTCGACAGGGTAATGAGCAGTTCTTC,CASSRQGNEQFF
TRBJ2-5,NA,TRBV10-3,NA,TGTGCCATCAGCATTGACGGAGAGACCCAGTACTTC,CAISIDGETQYF
TRBJ2-4,NA,TRBV9,NA,TGTGCCAGCAGCGTAGCAGGACACGCAAGGGACATTCAGTACTTC,CASSVAGHARDIQYF
TRBJ2-7,NA,TRBV6-9,NA,TGTGCCAGCAGTTATTCTCGAGTGGCGGTGTTCTACGAGCAGTACTTC,CASSYSRVAVFYEQYF
TRBJ2-7,NA,TRBV7-2,TRBD1,TGTGCCAGCAGGAGGGGCTTGGGACAGGGGGACTACGAGCAGTACTTC,CASRRGLGQGDYEQYF
TRBJ2-1,NA,TRBV4-3,NA,TGCGCCAGCAGCCCCACGGCTACTTCCTACAATGAGCAGTTCTTC,CASSPTATSYNEQFF
TRBJ1-5,NA,TRBV2,NA,TGTGCCAGCACCGGATCTGGGGGCAATCAGCCCCAGCATTTT,CASTGSGGNQPQHF
TRBJ1-1,few,TRBV15,NA,TGTGCCACCAGCAGAGAGATGACAGTGAACACTGAAGCTTTCTTT,CATSREMTVNTEAFF
TRBJ2-7,NA,TRBV11-2,NA,TGTGCCAGCAGGAACCGAGGAGTGGAGTACTTC,CASRNRGVEYF
TRBJ1-1,NA,TRBV12-3/TRBV12-4,NA,TGTGCCAGCATGCGCGAGAGCACTGAAGCTTTCTTT,CASMRESTEAFF
TRBJ1-2,large,TRBV4-3,NA,TGCGCCAGCAGCCAAGATGAGGGCAGGGTGGATGGCTACACCTTC,CASSQDEGRVDGYTF
TRBJ1-3,NA,TRBV11-1,NA,TGTGCCAGCAAGGATGGAAACACCATATATTTT,CASKDGNTIYF
TRBJ2-7,NA,TRBV9,TRBD2,TGTGCCAGCAGCGTAGAACCGGGACTAGCCCAGCAGTACTTC,CASSVEPGLAQQYF
TRBJ1-5,large,TRBV3-1/TRBV3-2,TRBD1,TGTGCCAGTGGACAGGGGAATCAGCCCCAGCATTTT,CASGQGNQPQHF
TRBJ2-3,NA,TRBV9,NA,TGTGCCAGCAGCCCGATGACAGGGAGGGCAGATACGCAGTATTTT,CASSPMTGRADTQYF
TRBJ1-4,NA,TRBV19,TRBD1,TGTGCCAGTACGGGACAGGGCGCTGAAAAACTGTTTTTT,CASTGQGAEKLFF
TRBJ1-4,few,TRBV2,NA,TGTGCCAGTAAGGTCCGGCAGGGAGGAGAAAAACTGTTTTTT,CASKVRQGGEKLFF
TRBJ2-7,NA,TRBV5-4,TRBD1,TGTGCCAGCAGGCCAGACAGGGGAGCAAGGGGGGAGCAGTACTTC,CASRPDRGARGEQYF
TRBJ2-7,NA,TRBV7-8,NA,TGTGCCAGCAGCCCCCGGGCCGGCTACGAGCAGTACTTC,CASSPRAGYEQYF
TRBJ2-3,NA,TRBV5-1,NA,TGCGCCAGCAGCTTGTCGGGACTCACAGATACGCAGTATTTT,CASSLSGLTDTQYF
TRBJ1-2,NA,TRBV7-2,NA,TGTGCCAGCAGCTTAGCAAGAGACTATGGCTACACCTTC,CASSLARDYGYTF
TRBJ1-5,NA,TRBV3-1/TRBV3-2,NA,TGTGCCAGCAGCCTACTCAATCAGCCCCAGCATTTT,CASSLLNQPQHF
TRBJ1-6,few,TRBV5-1,TRBD1,TGCGCCAGCAAGATGACAGGGAATTTGAATTCACCCCTCCACTTT,CASKMTGNLNSPLHF
TRBJ2-3,NA,TRBV6-5,NA,TGTGCCAGCAGAGCCGGCCGGGATACGCAGTATTTT,CASRAGRDTQYF
TRBJ2-3,NA,TRBV7-9,NA,TGTGCCAGCATCCTGTTGGGGGGGGCACTCACAGATACGCAGTATTTT,CASILLGGALTDTQYF
TRBJ2-7,NA,TRBV19,TRBD1,TGTGCCAGTAGTTTCCTGGGACAGGCCTCCTACGAGCAGTACTTC,CASSFLGQASYEQYF
TRBJ1-1,NA,TRBV19,NA,TGTGCCAGTAGTATGGGGCGGATCATGAACACTGAAGCTTTCTTT,CASSMGRIMNTEAFF
TRBJ1-5,once,TRBV7-8,NA,TGTGCCAGCAGCTTTACAGGACCGGCGGGGCCCCAGCATTTT,CASSFTGPAGPQHF
TRBJ1-1,NA,TRBV7-2,NA,TGTGCCAGCGGATTGGCAGGAGGGATGAACACTGAAGCTTTCTTT,CASGLAGGMNTEAFF
TRBJ2-7,NA,TRBV7-2,NA,TGTGCCAGCAGCCGTGACAGAAGCTACGAGCAGTACTTC,CASSRDRSYEQYF
TRBJ1-3,NA,TRBV15,NA,TGTGCCACCACGACGGGGGTGGACGGAAACACCATATATTTT,CATTTGVDGNTIYF
TRBJ2-1,NA,TRBV7-8,TRBD2,TGTGCCAGCAGCTTGTCGGCGGGGGGAGGCAATGAGCAGTTCTTC,CASSLSAGGGNEQFF
TRBJ2-2,large,TRBV6-2/TRBV6-3,NA,TGTGCCAGCAGCTGGAAAAAAGGGGAAGCTGACACCGGGGAGCTGTTTTTT,CASSWKKGEADTGELFF
TRBJ2-3,NA,TRBV5-1,NA,TGCGCCAGCAGTCCGACAGAGCCGCGGTTAGATACGCAGTATTTT,CASSPTEPRLDTQYF
TRBJ2-7,NA,TRBV12-5,NA,TGTGCTAGTGGTTTGGGGTGGTCCCACTCCTACGAGCAGTACTTC,CASGLGWSHSYEQYF
TRBJ2-3,NA,TRBV2,NA,TGTGCCAGCAAGGGGCCTCCACCAGATACGCAGTATTTT,CASKGPPPDTQYF
TRBJ2-1,NA,TRBV3-1/TRBV3-2,TRBD1,TGTGCCAGCAGCTGGCGGGGACAGGGCATAAATGAGCAGTTCTTC,CASSWRGQGINEQFF